This T cell receptor beta chain was recovered during a study of identical twins. Unique molecular identifiers were present on the cDNA, and a universal primer site came from template switching. TCRdb ran MiXCR on the 5' RACE reads and lists one entry per CDR3 protein. Of 540,000 or so distinct CDR3 sequences listed, 20% to 25% are singletons. The study's findings and limits: Cord blood beta clonotypes present at high abundance carried fewer insertions; no such pattern appeared in memory repertoires.

V was trimmed by 5 bases and J by 5 bases, leaving 18 bases between them. The CDR3 sequence is 15 residues long. CDR1 and CDR2 from the germline V gene are SGHAT and FQNNGV. Healthy Caucasian individuals made up all the donors. Details on this clonotype: Its antigen is still unknown.

In addition, the sample was reused for a study of yellow fever vaccine responses in identical twins.

The rearrangement joins TRBV11-2 to TRBJ1-2; weak D call: TRBD1 (5 bases). The sample comprised CD4+ T cells sorted from blood. The receptor was isolated from a woman under 30 in good health. The CDR3 sequence is CASSQHVTGGYGYTF. DNA of the CDR3: TGTGCCAGCAGCCAACATGTTACAGGAGGATATGGCTACACCTTC.